The 7 T cell receptor beta chains listed next were all sequenced from one sample in a study of shared clonotypes between healthy human individuals. The method was immunoSEQ multiplex PCR; TCRdb's version includes in-frame clones alone and lacks a portion of them. The top ten clones hold approximately 1.5% of a sample with about a million clones, roughly 80% of them seen once. Sequences were obtained from memory CD4+ T cells sorted from blood. Sample subset: CD45RA-negative fraction. All receptors come from a young man in good health.

Of note for this clone: Germline and junction disagree at one end, which may indicate a read error. J is TRBJ2-5 and V is TRBV7-7; 8 bases align to TRBD2. Germline CDR1 reads SSHAT; CDR2 reads FNYEAQ (reference sequence). The CDR3 contains 14 residues. In nucleotides, the CDR3 is TGTGCTAGCAGCCTACTTGGGACTAGGGAGACCCAGTACTTC. Residues: CASSLLGTRETQYF.

The CDR3 is CASVTGSYSHYGYTF. CDR3 coding DNA: TGTGCCAGCGTTACTGGCTCCTATTCCCACTATGGCTACACCTTC. The chain has TRBV6-6 and TRBJ1-2; D gene ambiguous. CDR1 is MNHNY, CDR2 SVGAGI, per germline (reference sequence). V lost 8 bases, J lost 3 bases, and 19 bases lay in between. The CDR3 runs to 15 residues.

The V gene is TRBV28, the J gene TRBJ1-2; possible D gene TRBD1, 6 bases. V was pared by 8 bases and J by 0 bases, with 13 bases between. CDR3 length: 14 residues. The germline V gene has CDR1 MDHEN and CDR2 SYDVKM. As DNA, the CDR3 is TGTGCCAGCGGACAGTTAAAAGCTAACTATGGCTACACCTTC. The encoded protein is CASGQLKANYGYTF.

The V call is TRBV5-1, the J call TRBJ2-1; tentatively, D is TRBD2 (6 bases). The V end was cut by 0 bases, the J end by 4 bases, with 11 bases between. The germline CDR1 and CDR2 sequences are SGHRS and YFSETQ. The CDR3 loop spans 15 amino acids. The DNA for the CDR3 is TGCGCCAGCAGCTTGGAAGGTAGCGGTTACAATGAGCAGTTCTTC. Translation gives CASSLEGSGYNEQFF.

In this sample, this clone turned up many times. CDR3 amino acids: CATNTGTTNEQFF. The CDR3 DNA sequence: TGTGCCACCAATACCGGGACAACCAATGAGCAGTTCTTC. V is TRBV10-3 and J is TRBJ2-1, with D possibly being TRBD1 (6 bases). The V gene's germline CDR1 is ENHRY and CDR2 SYGVKD. The CDR3 loop spans 13 amino acids. V was clipped by 10 bases and J by 6 bases, with 16 bases between them.

This clone was detected a few times. This chain uses TRBV7-2 with TRBJ1-5, with D unresolved. Trimming pared 4 bases from V and 8 bases from J, leaving 12 bases between. Germline V gene lookup returns CDR1 SGHTA and CDR2 FQGNSA. This CDR3 has 13 residues. CDR3 region: CASSSTGIKPQHF. Here the CDR3 DNA reads TGTGCCAGCAGCTCGACCGGGATCAAGCCCCAGCATTTT.

This chain connects TRBV18 to TRBJ2-3, with D unresolved. This CDR3 is built from 12 residues. Germline assignment: CDR1 KGHSH and CDR2 LQKENI. V dropped 3 bases and J dropped 5 bases, with 6 bases sitting between them. CDR3 nucleotides: TGTGCCAGCTCACCCAGTGTAGATACGCAGTATTTT. It translates to CASSPSVDTQYF.